This T cell receptor beta chain was retrieved from a study of blood T cells in healthy people across ages (dated by TCRdb to between 2014 and 2017). About the investigation overall: In model experiments, template switching captured roughly one uniquely barcoded TCR beta cDNA molecule for every two T cells. Age-related changes in TCR beta repertoire diversity were measured in the study by deep sequencing normalized with unique cDNA molecular identifiers. The donors were split into four age groups: young (average around 15 years), middle-aged (more than 35), aged (approximately 60) and long-lived (approximately 89). To avoid experimental bias, donors of different ages were distributed randomly across sequencing lanes. Using the same blood draw, the study looked at two additional independent replicas of 1 million unique cDNA reads for two donors, one aged 18 to 30 and the other aged 80 or older. Broad study findings and their caveats: Because the CMV infection status of the donors was unknown, age-related changes in expanded clonotypes may potentially have been confounded. Compared with the aged group, the long-lived group had more naive CD4+ T cells, fewer expanded clones and increased TCR diversity, a pattern suggesting age selection. Bulk unsorted PBMC profiling prevented conclusive comparison of naive and antigen-experienced compartments. Estimates of total diversity based on one million sequenced T cells were considered lower bounds and underestimates. As age increased, observed TCR beta diversity per million T cells dropped in a roughly linear way, and a significant reduction was already evident by age 40. A strong correlation was found between observed TCR beta diversity and the percentage of naive T cells measured by flow cytometry.

The CDR3 runs 10 amino acids, cysteine and phenylalanine included. Left in the record is the CDR3 DNA by itself, 30 bases read in frame from the first base. From a lookup of the germline V gene, CDR1 and CDR2 are MDHEN and SYDVKM. V drops 11 bases and J drops 3 bases, leaving 8 bases in between. The 40 or so donors, aged 6 to 90 years, were systemically healthy Caucasian individuals from Russia. Roughly 10 milliliters of peripheral blood were drawn from each donor into EDTA-treated Vacutainer tubes. PBMCs were isolated by Ficoll-Paque density-gradient centrifugation, with at least 7 million obtained per sample. Total RNA, at least 5 micrograms per sample, was extracted from PBMCs with Trizol reagent. For every donor, flow cytometry on a PBMC aliquot measured the percentage of naive CD45RAhigh/CD27high T cells. Library construction relied on 5' RACE. Sequencing instrument: Illumina HiSeq 2500. The second PCR ran for roughly 6 to 11 cycles and used a J-beta primer mix along with a sample-barcoded 5' primer. Each TCR beta cDNA molecule received a unique molecular identifier from a template-switch 5' adaptor carrying 12 random nucleotides. Each sample yielded at least 3 million CDR3-containing paired-end reads. All of the RNA was converted into first-strand cDNA using the Mint cDNA synthesis kit, with a TRBC-specific oligonucleotide serving as the primer. Following uracil-DNA glycosylase treatment, all cDNA underwent a first 18-cycle PCR with the universal primers M1SS and BC2_uni_R. The source study handled its data this way. Normalization of each sample was performed by random selection of 1 million high-quality reads, each carrying a distinct molecular identifier. Instead of being binned into consensus sequences, reads with shared molecular identifiers were discarded. MiTCR, with a Q25 quality threshold and the strictest error-elimination algorithm, was used for CDR3 identification, clonotype clustering and error correction. Lower-bound total TCR beta diversity was estimated with a nonparametric unseen species model using Euler transformation. The public reads were quality trimmed at Q25 with fastp and then assembled into clones with MiXCR by TCRdb, keeping productive beta chains. Rows matching on CDR3 protein sequence are summarized as one entry with the most common DNA and genes. TCRdb's processing, not the study's, gives the V and J calls here. The sample contains over 1,200,000 distinct CDR3 sequences, around 59% of them found a single time. 5% to 7% of the sample lies in the top ten.

A word on this clonotype: Its recognized antigen is unknown. Base quality data are lacking; no much larger clone is found one base away.

The TCR was taken from a man aged 18-30 years in good health. The V gene is TRBV28 and the J gene is TRBJ2-7; TRBD2 is a possible D gene, resting on 6 matching bases. The sample taken for sequencing was blood. The sequenced DNA: TGTGCCCACGGGGGCTACGAGCAGTACTTC. Translation gives CAHGGYEQYF.